This TCR beta chain was observed in a study of blood T cell repertoires in COVID-19. Overall study context: From the United States, Italy and Spain came samples of acute and convalescent COVID-19. The cDNA or gDNA used as material had been derived from T cells, B-cell-depleted T cells, or PBMCs.

In this sample, this clone turned up a few times. In the original workflow: Amplifying reference gene primers gave estimates of nucleated cell counts. Assay used: immunoSEQ multiplex PCR; TCRdb lists only in-frame clones, some missing. V and J calls and clone size are copied from that table; D and trimming were computed from the DNA. The sample holds around 310,000 clones, over 75% seen once. There are 14 residues in the CDR3. Trimming took 3 bases from V and 3 from J; bases not matched to a gene: 4. The germline V gene has CDR1 SGHAT and CDR2 FQDESV (reference sequence). The chain recombines TRBV11-1 with TRBJ2-5; the match to TRBD2 covers 7 bases. The sequenced sample consisted of peripheral blood. This clonotype originated in a woman in her 50s with active or convalescent COVID-19. CDR3 sequence: CASSFGTNKETQYF. CDR3 nucleotide sequence: TGTGCCAGCAGCTTCGGGACTAATAAAGAGACCCAGTACTTC.